This record looks at one T cell receptor beta chain sequence and its context. The source of the sample is a study of chemoradiotherapy in HPV16-positive cancers. With 5 bases removed from V and 6 bases from J, the gap between germline ends came to 17 bases. Per the germline V gene, CDR1 is KGHSH and CDR2 is LQKENI. The CDR3 sequence is 15 residues long. Sequencing used immunoSEQ multiplex PCR; TCRdb keeps in-frame clones, though not all of them. The repertoire holds 25,000 to 40,000 clones, with around 88% as singletons. Sequencing used blood, obtained from a patient who underwent chemoradiotherapy. This rearrangement joins TRBV18 to TRBJ2-1, with D possibly matching TRBD1 (6 bases). The TCR comes from a human donor with HPV-associated anogenital cancer. CDR3 DNA: TGTGCCAGCTCATCTATAGGGGGTCCCGTCAATGAGCAGTTCTTC. Protein sequence: CASSSIGGPVNEQFF.